This TCR beta chain was obtained from a study of PD-L1 blockade in urothelial cancer (dated by TCRdb to 2016 to 2017). For context, the study as a whole: Therapy was started in the mid-2010s for all patients, and atezolizumab 1,200 mg was administered intravenously every 3 weeks. About 90% of the 29 patients were males with bladder-origin urothelial cancer, and about 60% of the 29 reported a prior smoking history. Patients had an ECOG performance status of 0 or 1 and had received between 0 and 3 prior chemotherapy regimens. Blood samples were analyzed at 3 weeks after treatment start (second dose) and at 6 weeks after treatment start. Blood samples yielded a median of around 150,000 T cells and roughly 83,000 unique TCRs, with median clonality roughly 0.085. An exploratory multi-omic analysis was conducted of the somatic, immune and clinical correlates of response to PD-L1 blockade with atezolizumab in urothelial cancer. Pretreatment tumor samples, along with matched peripheral blood serially collected before and after atezolizumab treatment, were subjected to TCR sequencing. Durable clinical benefit was defined as a progression-free survival longer than 6 months, and TCR features were additionally tested against progression-free survival and overall survival. Whole exome sequencing and RNA sequencing of pretreatment tumors were performed alongside TCR sequencing in the same patients. Nine patients reached durable clinical benefit, while 20 patients did not. Under 30 patients had pretreatment blood TCR-seq, some 25 had at least one posttreatment blood collection, and some 25 had tumor TCR-seq.

Study-level results and caveats: Patients with durable benefit showed greater expansion of tumor-associated TCR clones in peripheral blood 3 weeks after starting treatment (n of about 20, p = 0.022). Improved progression-free and overall survival was associated with having pretreatment peripheral blood TCR clonality below the median. Because the sample size was small (n ≈ 31) and many exploratory analyses were performed, the results are intended to be hypothesis-generating.

With respect to this clone: The clone's antigen remains unknown. No base quality values were provided; no much bigger clone lies one nucleotide off.

Reading from cysteine to phenylalanine, the CDR3 counts 15 amino acids. Only the CDR3 part of the read is kept: 45 bases, read in frame from the first base. The V end gives up 5 bases and the J end 7 bases, leaving 13 bases in the junction not matched to a gene. Reading the germline V gene gives CDR1 SGHTA and CDR2 FQGNSA. What this sample's time point label stands for: pretreatment peripheral blood. A cohort of more than 25 patients with locally advanced or metastatic urothelial carcinoma, treated at Memorial Sloan Kettering on a trial protocol, was included. Peripheral blood mononuclear cells were collected from each patient pretreatment and during treatment, giving between 1 and 8 total time points per patient. The Qiagen DNeasy Blood extraction kit was used to purify genomic DNA from total PBMCs and tumor samples. Collected pretreatment and during treatment, PBMCs were isolated and stored as previously described.

Synthetic TCR analog templates were spiked into each PCR so that absolute template abundance could be estimated from read counts. Using the immunoSEQ assay, TCRbeta CDR3 regions were amplified from genomic DNA with bias-controlled V and J gene primers. Sequencing of rearranged TCRbeta segments was performed at approximately 20X coverage. In the source study's methods: Clustering was used to correct sequencing errors, and CDR3s were annotated against IMGT to assign V, D and J genes. Downstream analyses used only productive TCRbeta rearrangements and left out out-of-frame or stop-codon sequences. To compute clonality, Shannon entropy was normalized by the log of the number of unique productive sequences and then subtracted from one. Fisher's exact test with Benjamini-Hochberg correction, using a cutoff of adjusted p below 0.01, was how clones that differed between time points or between blood and tumor were identified. Drawn from immuneACCESS, this table holds only the in-frame rearrangements with V and J called that TCRdb kept. Clones are partly lost; checked studies trace under half to an unresolved V gene and leave the rest unexplained. The D gene and trimming were derived from the DNA, and the V and J assignments and clone size from that table. Present in this sample are some 44,000 clones, around 80% of which were seen just once. The biggest ten clones account for under 20% of the sample.

The sequence joins TRBV7-2 to TRBJ1-2, with 7 bases in between that match TRBD1. This receptor was taken from a man in his 60s with urothelial cancer. The material sequenced was PBMCs, taken around atezolizumab (anti-PD-L1) treatment. The sequence in DNA is TGTGCCAGCAGCAAGGACAGGTCTCCTCGGGGTGGCTACACCTTC. This sequence encodes CASSKDRSPRGGYTF.